The sequence of this TCR beta chain was determined in a study of CD8 T cells in Susac syndrome. A quantity of about 0.5 to 1 ug RNA underwent reverse transcription using random hexamers. Via MiXCR, TCRdb re-called the immunoSEQ multiplex PCR reads, giving one row per CDR3 protein. The sample shows about 120,000 distinct CDR3 sequences, roughly 91% of them seen only once. This CDR3 has 13 amino acids. Germline assignment: CDR1 GTSNPN and CDR2 SVGIG (reference sequence). Deletions cut 2 bases from V and 4 bases from J, with 10 bases between. The chain joins TRBV30 to TRBJ2-3; D is ambiguous. This receptor was obtained from a human donor in good health. The source material was CD4+ T cells from PBMCs. The DNA for the CDR3 is TGTGCCTGGAGTCGGCTTGCAGCAGATACGCAGTATTTT. Its protein product is CAWSRLAADTQYF.